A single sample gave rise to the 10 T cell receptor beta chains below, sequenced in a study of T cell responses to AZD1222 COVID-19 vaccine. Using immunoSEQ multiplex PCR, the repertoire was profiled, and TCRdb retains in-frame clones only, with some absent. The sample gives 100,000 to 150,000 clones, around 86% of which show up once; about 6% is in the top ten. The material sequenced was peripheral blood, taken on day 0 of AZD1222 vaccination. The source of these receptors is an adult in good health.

The CDR3 DNA reads as TGTGCCAGCAGCCTCCCGGGGCGGAGAGAGCAGTTCTTC. It yields the protein CASSLPGRREQFF. V gene TRBV3-1 (or the pseudogene TRBV3-2) combines with J gene TRBJ2-1; D may be TRBD1 or TRBD2 (5 bases each). The CDR3 spans 13 residues. Germline-derived CDR1 and CDR2 are LGHDT and YNNKEL (reference sequence). V was cut by 4 bases and J by 10 bases, with 14 bases left in between.

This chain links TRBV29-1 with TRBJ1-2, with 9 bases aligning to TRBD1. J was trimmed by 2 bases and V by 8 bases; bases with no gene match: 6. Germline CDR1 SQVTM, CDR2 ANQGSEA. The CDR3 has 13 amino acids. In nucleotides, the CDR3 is TGCAGCTCCTCGGGACAGGGAAACTATGGCTACACCTTC. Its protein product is CSSSGQGNYGYTF.

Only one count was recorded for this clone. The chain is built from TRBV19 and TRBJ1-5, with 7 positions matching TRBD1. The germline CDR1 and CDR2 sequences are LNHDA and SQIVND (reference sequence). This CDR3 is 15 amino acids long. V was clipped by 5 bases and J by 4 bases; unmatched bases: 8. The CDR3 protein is CASSDRHRGNQPQHF. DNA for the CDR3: TGTGCCAGTAGTGATCGGCACAGGGGTAATCAGCCCCAGCATTTT.

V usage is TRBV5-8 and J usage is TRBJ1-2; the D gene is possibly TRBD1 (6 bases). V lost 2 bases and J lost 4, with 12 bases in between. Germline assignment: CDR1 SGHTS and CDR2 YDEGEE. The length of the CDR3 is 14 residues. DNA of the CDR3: TGTGCCAGCAGCTTAACCGACAGGCCCTATGGCTACACCTTC. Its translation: CASSLTDRPYGYTF.

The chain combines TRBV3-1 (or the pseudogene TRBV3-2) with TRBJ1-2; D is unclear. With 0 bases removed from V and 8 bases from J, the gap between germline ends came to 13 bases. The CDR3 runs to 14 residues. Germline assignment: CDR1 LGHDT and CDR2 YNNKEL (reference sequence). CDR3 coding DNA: TGTGCCAGCAGCCAAGATTCGGGCAGTCGGGGCTACACCTTC. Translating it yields CASSQDSGSRGYTF.

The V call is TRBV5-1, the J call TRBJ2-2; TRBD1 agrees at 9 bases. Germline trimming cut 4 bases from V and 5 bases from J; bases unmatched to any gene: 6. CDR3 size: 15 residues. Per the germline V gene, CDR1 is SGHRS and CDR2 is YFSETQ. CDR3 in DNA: TGCGCCAGCAGCGAGGACAGGGGCGTAACCGGGGAGCTGTTTTTT. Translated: CASSEDRGVTGELFF.

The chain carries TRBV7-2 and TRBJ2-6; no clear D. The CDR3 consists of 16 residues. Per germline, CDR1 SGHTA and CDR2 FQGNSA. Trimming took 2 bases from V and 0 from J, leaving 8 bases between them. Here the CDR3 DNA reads TGTGCCAGCAGCTTATTTCTCTACTCTGGGGCCAACGTCCTGACTTTC. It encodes CASSLFLYSGANVLTF.

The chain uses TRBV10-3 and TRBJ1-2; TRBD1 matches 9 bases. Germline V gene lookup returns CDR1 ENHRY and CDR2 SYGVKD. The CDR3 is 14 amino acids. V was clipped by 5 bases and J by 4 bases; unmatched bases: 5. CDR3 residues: CAISPDRGTYGYTF. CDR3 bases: TGTGCCATCAGTCCCGACAGGGGGACCTATGGCTACACCTTC.

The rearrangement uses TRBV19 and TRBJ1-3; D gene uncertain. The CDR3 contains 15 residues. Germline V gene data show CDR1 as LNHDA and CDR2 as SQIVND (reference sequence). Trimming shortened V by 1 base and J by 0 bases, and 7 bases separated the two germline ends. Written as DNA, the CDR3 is TGTGCCAGTAGTATAGGATGGGGCTCTGGAAACACCATATATTTT. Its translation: CASSIGWGSGNTIYF.

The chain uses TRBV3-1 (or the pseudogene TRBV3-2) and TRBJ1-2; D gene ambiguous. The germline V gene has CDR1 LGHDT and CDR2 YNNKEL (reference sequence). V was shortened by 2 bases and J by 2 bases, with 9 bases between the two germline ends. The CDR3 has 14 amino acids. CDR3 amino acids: CASSQWLSNYGYTF. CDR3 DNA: TGTGCCAGCAGCCAATGGTTATCGAACTATGGCTACACCTTC.